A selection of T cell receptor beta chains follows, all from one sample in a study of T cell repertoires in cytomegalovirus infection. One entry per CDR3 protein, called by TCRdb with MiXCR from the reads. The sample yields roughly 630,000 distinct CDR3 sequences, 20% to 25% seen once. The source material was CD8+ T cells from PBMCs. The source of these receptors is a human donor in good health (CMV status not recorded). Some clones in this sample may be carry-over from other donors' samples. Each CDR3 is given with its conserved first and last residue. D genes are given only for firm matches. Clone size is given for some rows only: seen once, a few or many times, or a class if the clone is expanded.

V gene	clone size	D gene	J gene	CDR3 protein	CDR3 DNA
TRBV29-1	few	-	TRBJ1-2	CSVDPGDSYGYTF	TGCAGCGTTGATCCAGGGGATAGCTATGGCTACACCTTC
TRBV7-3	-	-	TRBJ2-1	CDSSLVVGQGFGVGIDEQFF	TGTGACAGCAGCTTAGTGGTTGGTCAGGGGTTCGGCGTTGGTATCGATGAGCAGTTCTTC
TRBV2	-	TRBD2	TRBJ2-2	CASRGAGVAGELFF	TGTGCCAGCAGGGGAGCGGGGGTAGCCGGGGAGCTGTTTTTT
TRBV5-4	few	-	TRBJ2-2	CASSLPADRTVDTGELFF	TGTGCCAGCAGCTTGCCTGCGGACAGAACGGTAGACACCGGGGAGCTGTTTTTT
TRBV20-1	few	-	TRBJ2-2	CSARDRQKNTGELFF	TGCAGTGCTAGAGATCGACAGAAGAACACCGGGGAGCTGTTTTTT
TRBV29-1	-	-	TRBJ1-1	CSVARGARNTEAFF	TGCAGCGTTGCCCGTGGGGCGCGGAACACTGAAGCTTTCTTT
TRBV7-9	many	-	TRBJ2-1	CASSQAGGGNHPNEQFF	TGTGCCAGCAGCCAGGCAGGGGGAGGAAACCATCCAAATGAGCAGTTCTTC
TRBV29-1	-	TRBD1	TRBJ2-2	CSVEVWDRGQNTGELFF	TGCAGCGTTGAAGTTTGGGACAGGGGGCAGAACACCGGGGAGCTGTTTTTT
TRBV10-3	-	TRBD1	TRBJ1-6	CAIREIGTDDSPLHF	TGTGCCATCAGAGAGATCGGGACAGATGATTCACCCCTCCACTTT
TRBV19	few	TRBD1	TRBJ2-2	CASSIWDRDNTGELFF	TGTGCCAGTAGTATTTGGGACAGAGATAACACCGGGGAGCTGTTTTTT
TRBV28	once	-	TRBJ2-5	CASSLRLASQETQYF	TGTGCCAGCAGTTTACGGCTCGCCAGCCAAGAGACCCAGTACTTC
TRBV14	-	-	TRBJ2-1	CASSPIADPYNEQFF	TGTGCCAGCAGCCCGATAGCGGACCCCTACAATGAGCAGTTCTTC
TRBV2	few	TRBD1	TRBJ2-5	CASSGPDRARETQYF	TGTGCCAGCAGCGGGCCGGACAGGGCCAGAGAGACCCAGTACTTC
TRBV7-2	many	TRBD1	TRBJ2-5	CASSSRGTGGQETQYF	TGTGCCAGCAGCTCCCGAGGGACAGGGGGACAAGAGACCCAGTACTTC
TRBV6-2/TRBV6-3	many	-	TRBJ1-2	CASSYSWQTNYGYTF	TGTGCCAGCAGTTACTCGTGGCAGACCAACTATGGCTACACCTTC
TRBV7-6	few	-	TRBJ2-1	CASSLAGKANEQFF	TGTGCCAGCAGCTTAGCCGGGAAGGCCAATGAGCAGTTCTTC
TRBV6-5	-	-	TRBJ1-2	CASSYSGGSYGYTF	TGTGCCAGCAGTTACTCGGGGGGTAGCTATGGCTACACCTTC
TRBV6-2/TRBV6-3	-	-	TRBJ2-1	CASSPDVIKQFF	TGTGCCAGCAGTCCCGATGTTATAAAGCAGTTCTTC
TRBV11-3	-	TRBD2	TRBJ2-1	CASRQHSGGNEQFF	TGTGCCAGCAGGCAGCATAGCGGGGGAAATGAGCAGTTCTTC
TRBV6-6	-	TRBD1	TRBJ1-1	CASSYPDRAAFF	TGTGCCAGCAGTTACCCGGACAGGGCGGCTTTCTTT
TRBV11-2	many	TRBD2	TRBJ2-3	CASTRAGTSGYTQYF	TGTGCCAGCACGAGAGCGGGGACTAGCGGCTATACGCAGTATTTT
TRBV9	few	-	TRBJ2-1	CASSSEGGVHNEQFF	TGTGCCAGCAGCTCCGAGGGGGGGGTTCACAATGAGCAGTTCTTC
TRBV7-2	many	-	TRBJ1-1	CASSFGAPAGTEAFF	TGTGCCAGCAGCTTCGGGGCTCCAGCGGGCACTGAAGCTTTCTTT
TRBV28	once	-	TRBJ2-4	CASSPPGAYGLAKNIQYF	TGTGCCAGCAGTCCCCCGGGGGCATATGGACTAGCCAAAAACATTCAGTACTTC
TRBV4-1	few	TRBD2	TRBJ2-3	CASSHRTSGVTDTQYF	TGCGCCAGCAGCCACAGGACTAGCGGGGTCACAGATACGCAGTATTTT
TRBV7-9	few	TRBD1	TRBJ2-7	CASSSSGTALSSYEQYF	TGTGCCAGCAGCTCCTCCGGGACAGCGCTGAGCTCCTACGAGCAGTACTTC
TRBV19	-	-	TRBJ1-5	CASSINPCYSNQPQHF	TGTGCCAGTAGTATTAACCCCTGTTATAGCAATCAGCCCCAGCATTTT
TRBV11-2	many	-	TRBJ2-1	CASSSHGGNTYNEQFF	TGTGCCAGCAGTTCCCATGGGGGTAATACCTACAATGAGCAGTTCTTC
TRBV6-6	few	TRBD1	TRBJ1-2	CASSYGGQGGNGYTF	TGTGCCAGCAGTTACGGGGGACAGGGAGGCAATGGCTACACCTTC
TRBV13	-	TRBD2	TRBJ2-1	CASSAAAGGFNEQFF	TGTGCCAGCAGCGCAGCCGCGGGGGGGTTCAATGAGCAGTTCTTC
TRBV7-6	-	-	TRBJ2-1	CASSLIDNNEQFF	TGTGCCAGCAGCTTAATCGATAACAATGAGCAGTTCTTC
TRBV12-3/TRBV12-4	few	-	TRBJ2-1	CASSPEMDSGNEQFF	TGTGCCAGCAGTCCCGAAATGGACAGCGGGAATGAGCAGTTCTTC
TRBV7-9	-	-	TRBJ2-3	CASRRVGDTDTQYF	TGTGCCAGCAGACGAGTGGGGGACACAGATACGCAGTATTTT
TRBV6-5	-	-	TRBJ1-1	CASSPESWAVNTEAFF	TGTGCCAGCAGCCCGGAATCGTGGGCAGTGAACACTGAAGCTTTCTTT
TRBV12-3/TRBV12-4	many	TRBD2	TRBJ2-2	CASSPWRGGTGELFF	TGTGCCAGCAGTCCATGGCGGGGGGGTACCGGGGAGCTGTTTTTT
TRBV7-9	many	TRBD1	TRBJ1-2	CASSFLTGTGNGYTF	TGTGCCAGCAGTTTTTTAACCGGGACAGGGAACGGCTACACCTTC
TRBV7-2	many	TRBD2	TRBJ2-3	CASSDPGLAVTDTQYF	TGTGCCAGCAGCGATCCGGGACTAGCGGTCACAGATACGCAGTATTTT
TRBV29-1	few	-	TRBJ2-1	CSVEDRSGLAPYNEQFF	TGCAGCGTTGAAGATCGGAGCGGGCTCGCTCCCTACAATGAGCAGTTCTTC
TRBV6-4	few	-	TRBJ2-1	CASSDGEDNEQFF	TGTGCCAGCAGTGACGGGGAGGACAATGAGCAGTTCTTC
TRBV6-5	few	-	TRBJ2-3	CASSSPFDPDTQYF	TGTGCCAGCAGTTCCCCCTTCGACCCAGATACGCAGTATTTT
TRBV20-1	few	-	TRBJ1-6	CSAGPSSYNSPLHF	TGCAGTGCCGGCCCGAGCTCCTATAATTCACCCCTCCACTTT
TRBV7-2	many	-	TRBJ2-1	CASSPHTSSYNEQFF	TGTGCCAGCAGCCCTCATACGAGCTCCTACAATGAGCAGTTCTTC
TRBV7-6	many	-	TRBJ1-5	CASSTGLSNQPQHF	TGTGCCAGCAGCACAGGACTGAGCAATCAGCCCCAGCATTTT
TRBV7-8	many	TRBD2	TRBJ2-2	CASSLRTPGLARGGELFF	TGTGCCAGCAGCTTGCGTACTCCGGGACTAGCAAGAGGCGGGGAGCTGTTTTTT
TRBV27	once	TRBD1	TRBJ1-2	CASSPGQAPNYGYTF	TGTGCCAGCAGTCCGGGACAGGCACCTAACTATGGCTACACCTTC
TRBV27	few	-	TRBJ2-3	CASSLTTSPGGPTDTQYF	TGTGCCAGCAGTTTAACCACCAGCCCCGGGGGGCCCACAGATACGCAGTATTTT
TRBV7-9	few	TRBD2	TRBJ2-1	CASSPSGARNEQFF	TGTGCCAGCAGCCCTAGCGGGGCCCGCAATGAGCAGTTCTTC
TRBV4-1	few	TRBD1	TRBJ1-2	CASSQGQGTNYGYTF	TGCGCCAGCAGCCAGGGACAGGGCACTAACTATGGCTACACCTTC
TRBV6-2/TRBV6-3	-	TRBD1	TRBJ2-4	CASNDRAVNNIQYF	TGTGCCTCCAATGACAGGGCGGTCAATAACATTCAGTACTTC
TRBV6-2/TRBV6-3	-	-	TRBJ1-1	CASRTAWAAEAFF	TGTGCCAGCAGGACCGCCTGGGCGGCTGAAGCTTTCTTT
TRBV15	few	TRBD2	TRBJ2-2	CATSRVPAGETGELFF	TGTGCCACCAGCAGAGTGCCAGCGGGGGAAACCGGGGAGCTGTTTTTT
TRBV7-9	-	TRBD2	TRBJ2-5	CASSWTSGGARETQYF	TGTGCCAGCAGCTGGACTAGCGGGGGGGCTCGGGAGACCCAGTACTTC
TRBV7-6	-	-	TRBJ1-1	CASSPAAGEAFF	TGTGCCAGCAGCCCAGCGGCGGGGGAGGCTTTCTTT
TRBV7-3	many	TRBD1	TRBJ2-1	CASSSETGGMYNEQFF	TGTGCCAGCAGCTCCGAGACAGGGGGCATGTACAATGAGCAGTTCTTC
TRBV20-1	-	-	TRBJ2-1	CSVTYVSMNEQFF	TGCAGTGTCACCTATGTATCGATGAATGAGCAGTTCTTC